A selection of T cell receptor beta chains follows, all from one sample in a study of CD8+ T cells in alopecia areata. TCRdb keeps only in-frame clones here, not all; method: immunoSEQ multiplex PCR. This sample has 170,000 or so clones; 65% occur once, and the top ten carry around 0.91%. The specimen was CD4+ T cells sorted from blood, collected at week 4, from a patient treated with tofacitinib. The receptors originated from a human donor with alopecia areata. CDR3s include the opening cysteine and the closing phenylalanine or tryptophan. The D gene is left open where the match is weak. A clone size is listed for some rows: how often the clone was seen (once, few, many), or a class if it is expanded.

TGCGCCAGCAGCCTTACAGAGACCAGTAAGGAGACCCAGTACTTC CASSLTETSKETQYF TRBV4-1 - - TRBJ2-5
TGTGCCACCAGCAGAGCAGAAACCCAGTACTTC CATSRAETQYF TRBV15 - - TRBJ2-5
TGTGCCATCAGTGAGGCAGGATACGAGCAGTACTTC CAISEAGYEQYF TRBV10-3 - - TRBJ2-7
TGTGCCAGCAGCAGTCGGGGTCGAGTGTGGACTGAAGCTTTCTTT CASSSRGRVWTEAFF TRBV11-2 - - TRBJ1-1
TGCAGTGCAGCCCGCGGGACCCTAAAGGCAGATACGCAGTATTTT CSAARGTLKADTQYF TRBV29-1 - few TRBJ2-3
TGCGCCAGCAGCTTGAGAGACACCGGGGAGCTGTTTTTT CASSLRDTGELFF TRBV5-1 - - TRBJ2-2
TGCGCCAGCAGCCCCCGGGACAGGGCCTACGAGCAGTACTTC CASSPRDRAYEQYF TRBV5-1 TRBD1 - TRBJ2-7
TGCGCCAGCAGCTTGAACGGGGACGAGCAGTACTTC CASSLNGDEQYF TRBV5-1 - once TRBJ2-7
TGCAGCGCGGGGACCGATACGATCGAGCAGTACTTC CSAGTDTIEQYF TRBV29-1 - - TRBJ2-7
TGTGCCTGGAACTCCGGGACAAACTATGGCTACACCTTC CAWNSGTNYGYTF TRBV30 - - TRBJ1-2
TGCAGCGTGGGGACCGGGACAGGGGCTTACGAGCAGTACTTC CSVGTGTGAYEQYF TRBV29-1 TRBD1 - TRBJ2-7
TGTGCCAGCAGCTTGGCGGGGTCGGGCACTGAAGCTTTCTTT CASSLAGSGTEAFF TRBV11-2 - - TRBJ1-1
TGTGCCAGCAGTTCGCCAGCGGACCACGGGGAGCTGTTTTTT CASSSPADHGELFF TRBV27 - few TRBJ2-2
TGCAGCGTTGAGGGACAGGCTAACTATGGCTACACCTTC CSVEGQANYGYTF TRBV29-1 TRBD1 - TRBJ1-2
TGTGCCAGCAGCTTAACCACCACTCAGCCCCAGCATTTT CASSLTTTQPQHF TRBV7-3 - - TRBJ1-5
TGTGCCAGCAGCTTAGAGGCTAGCGGGGGGACCCGCCAGGATACGCAGTATTTT CASSLEASGGTRQDTQYF TRBV7-2 TRBD2 - TRBJ2-3
TGCAGCGTCGGCAGGTCACGGTCATATGGCTACACCTTC CSVGRSRSYGYTF TRBV29-1 - few TRBJ1-2
TGCGCCAGCAGACCGGGACAGAATTCACCCCTCCACTTT CASRPGQNSPLHF TRBV5-1 TRBD1 - TRBJ1-6
TGTGCCAGCAGCCAAGATCTGGGGACAGGGCAATCACCCCTCCACTTT CASSQDLGTGQSPLHF TRBV4-2 TRBD1 few TRBJ1-6
TGTGCCTGGAGTGGTCAGGGGAATACCGGGGAGCTGTTTTTT CAWSGQGNTGELFF TRBV30 - - TRBJ2-2
TGTGCCAGCAGCTTAGCGGGGCGGGGGGACACCATATATTTT CASSLAGRGDTIYF TRBV7-2 - - TRBJ1-3
TGTGCCACCAGCAGACAACAGGGAGCTGGGGCCAACGTCCTGACTTTC CATSRQQGAGANVLTF TRBV15 - - TRBJ2-6
TGTGCCTGGAGTTCCGGTAGTGAAGCTTTCTTT CAWSSGSEAFF TRBV30 - - TRBJ1-1
TGTGCCAGCACCAGTCGTGGCCAGATGAACACCGGGGAGCTGTTTTTT CASTSRGQMNTGELFF TRBV7-9 - few TRBJ2-2
TGCGCCAGCAGCCGGGACGGAGGGCGGAACACTGAAGCTTTCTTT CASSRDGGRNTEAFF TRBV5-1 - once TRBJ1-1
TGTGCCAGTAATGACCCCAATCAGCCCCAGCATTTT CASNDPNQPQHF TRBV19 - - TRBJ1-5
TGTGCCAGCAGTTCGGACAGGGGGAGAAACTATGGCTACACCTTC CASSSDRGRNYGYTF TRBV2 TRBD1 - TRBJ1-2
TGTGCCAGCATCCTGCGTGGACAGGGGGGCCGTCGGAATTCACCCCTCCACTTT CASILRGQGGRRNSPLHF TRBV5-6 TRBD1 - TRBJ1-6
TGTGCCAGCTCACCGAACCTGGAAGGGGCTGGCGGGGAGCTGTTTTTT CASSPNLEGAGGELFF TRBV18 - once TRBJ2-2